A single sample gave rise to the 21 T cell receptor beta chains below, sequenced in a study of memory CD4+ T cells and cytomegalovirus serostatus. Single viable CD3+CD4+CD8-CD45RO+ cells were sorted as the memory CD4+ T cells. Profiled with immunoSEQ multiplex PCR; TCRdb holds only in-frame clones, not every one. The sample lists tens of thousands of clones; 82% were seen once. Input material: memory CD4+ T cells from blood. The receptor source for this set is an adult in good health and CMV-seronegative.

The J gene is TRBJ1-5, the V gene TRBV2, with 7 bases that match TRBD1. The trim removed 5 bases at V and 4 bases at J, leaving 5 bases unmatched. The CDR3 sequence is 14 residues long. CDR1 is SNHLY, CDR2 FYNNEI, per germline. CDR3 sequence: CASSPTGRNQPQHF. The DNA of the CDR3 is TGTGCCAGCAGTCCGACAGGGAGGAATCAGCCCCAGCATTTT. The full variable domain, completed using reference TRBV2 and TRBJ1-5, is EPEVTQTPSHQVTQMGQEVILRCVPISNHLYFYWYRQILGQKVEFLVSFYNNEISEKSEIFDDQFSVERPDGSNFTLKIRSTKLEDSAMYFCASSPTGRNQPQHFGDGTRLSIL.

The chain is built from TRBV30 and TRBJ2-1; 7 bases map to TRBD2. Germline V gives CDR1 GTSNPN, CDR2 SVGIG (reference sequence). The CDR3 contains 13 residues. The CDR3 DNA is TGTGCTAGGTCGTCCCTAGCGGCCAATGAGCAGTTCTTC. This translates into CARSSLAANEQFF.

The chain employs TRBV6-1 and TRBJ1-4, with TRBD1 matching 7 bases. The junction had 6 bases not matched to a gene; V was cut back by 3 bases and J by 8 bases. The CDR3 has 14 residues. CDR1 is MNHNS and CDR2 is SASEGT in the germline V gene. Here the CDR3 reads CASSEGTASEKLFF. The CDR3 DNA follows: TGTGCCAGCAGTGAGGGGACAGCATCAGAAAAACTGTTTTTT.

The chain recombines TRBV7-8 with TRBJ1-1; D is undetermined. Trimming stripped 1 base from V and 3 bases from J, with 12 bases between. CDR1 and CDR2 from the germline V gene are SGHVS and FQNEAQ. CDR3 length equals 15 residues. The CDR3 loop reads CASSLGWDIDTEAFF. CDR3 nucleotides: TGTGCCAGCAGCTTAGGGTGGGATATCGACACTGAAGCTTTCTTT. Based on the CDR3 plus reference TRBV7-8 and TRBJ1-1, the full variable domain is GAGVSQSPRYKVAKRGQDVALRCDPISGHVSLFWYQQALGQGPEFLTYFQNEAQLDKSGLPSDRFFAERPEGSVSTLKIQRTQQEDSAVYLCASSLGWDIDTEAFFGQGTRLTVV.

This clone was counted once. This rearrangement joins TRBV18 to TRBJ2-7, with D tentatively TRBD2 (6 bases). Trimming pared 6 bases from V and 2 bases from J, leaving 23 bases between. The CDR3 spans 17 residues. Germline-derived CDR1 and CDR2 are KGHSH and LQKENI. CDR3 bases: TGTGCCAGCTCTCCTACTTCACCGGGACTCAAGACCTACGAGCAGTACTTC. Its protein is CASSPTSPGLKTYEQYF.

The V call is TRBV11-2, the J call TRBJ2-1, with 14 bases that match TRBD2. CDR1 SGHAT and CDR2 FQNNGV come from the germline V gene. The CDR3 runs to 14 residues. Trimming at V came to 5 bases and at J to 15 bases, leaving 9 bases not matched to a gene. The CDR3: CASSPRTSGGQMFF. The CDR3 DNA follows: TGTGCCAGCAGCCCTCGGACTAGCGGGGGGCAGATGTTCTTC.

This clone is a singleton in its sample. The CDR3 bases are TGCGCCAGCCAAGCAGCTGTTGACGGGACTTATGGCTACACCTTC. Its translation: CASQAAVDGTYGYTF. The chain employs TRBV5-1 and TRBJ1-2; D is possibly TRBD1 (5 bases). The CDR3 is 15 amino acids. CDR1 and CDR2 from the germline V gene are SGHRS and YFSETQ. Between the trimmed V and J ends, which lost 7 bases and 5 bases, there was a span of 21 bases.

The chain has TRBV28 and TRBJ1-6; the D gene is possibly TRBD1 (5 bases). This CDR3 region has 14 residues. V lost 7 bases and J lost 7, with 14 bases in between. The V gene's germline CDR1 is MDHEN and CDR2 SYDVKM. The CDR3 nucleotides read TGTGCCAGCATGGAGGGGCAGGGAAATTCACCCCTCCACTTT. Its protein is CASMEGQGNSPLHF. Full variable domain (rest looked up from reference TRBV28 and TRBJ1-6): DVKVTQSSRYLVKRTGEKVFLECVQDMDHENMFWYRQDPGLGLRLIYFSYDVKMKEKGDIPEGYSVSREKKERFSLILESASTNQTSMYLCASMEGQGNSPLHFGNGTRLTVT.

V gene TRBV15 combines with J gene TRBJ1-2; 8 bases map to TRBD1. Germline values: CDR1 LNHNV, CDR2 YYDKDF (reference sequence). CDR3 length equals 13 residues. V lost 0 bases and J lost 8; bases outside the gene matches: 2. The CDR3 DNA reads as TGTGCCACCAGCAGAGAAACAGGGGGAGGCTACACCTTC. It is translated as CATSRETGGGYTF.

The chain recombines TRBV30 with TRBJ2-2; D unresolved. The ends were cut back, 0 bases at V and 2 bases at J, with 7 bases in the middle. CDR1 and CDR2 from the germline V gene are GTSNPN and SVGIG (reference sequence). This CDR3 region has 14 residues. This CDR3 is CAWSVELNTGELFF. DNA for the CDR3: TGTGCCTGGAGTGTAGAGTTAAACACCGGGGAGCTGTTTTTT.

Only one count was recorded for this clone. The chain carries TRBV7-8 and TRBJ2-7; 9 bases line up with TRBD2. CDR1 SGHVS and CDR2 FQNEAQ come from the germline V gene. The J segment lost 4 bases and the V segment lost 1 base, leaving 8 bases of the junction unmatched. CDR3 length: 16 amino acids. For the CDR3, the DNA is TGTGCCAGCAGCTTAGGGGGGGGACTAGCTGGTTACGAGCAGTACTTC. Amino acids: CASSLGGGLAGYEQYF.

The chain uses TRBV7-2 and TRBJ1-1; no clear D gene. The germline V gene encodes CDR1 SGHTA and CDR2 FQGNSA. The CDR3 is 14 residues long. Deletions cut 2 bases from V and 6 bases from J, with 13 bases between. The CDR3 here is CASSLWAQRSEAFF. CDR3 bases: TGTGCCAGCAGCTTATGGGCACAGCGTTCTGAAGCTTTCTTT.

The rearrangement joins TRBV27 to TRBJ1-6; TRBD1 agrees at 7 bases. CDR1 MNHEY and CDR2 SMNVEV come from the germline V gene (reference sequence). V was clipped by 5 bases and J by 7 bases; unmatched bases: 8. This CDR3 is 15 amino acids long. CDR3 protein: CASSPYLDRNSPLHF. For the CDR3, the DNA is TGTGCCAGCAGTCCCTATTTGGACAGGAATTCACCCCTCCACTTT.

V and J are TRBV2 and TRBJ2-1; D ambiguous. Trimming took 4 bases from V and 0 from J, leaving 7 bases between them. The germline gives CDR1 SNHLY, CDR2 FYNNEI. This CDR3 region has 14 residues. CDR3 sequence reads: CASSGRSSYNEQFF. CDR3 sequence (DNA): TGTGCCAGCAGTGGCAGGAGCTCCTACAATGAGCAGTTCTTC.

The rearrangement uses TRBV5-1 and TRBJ2-1; 10 bases map to TRBD2. Per the germline V gene, CDR1 is SGHRS and CDR2 is YFSETQ. V lost 2 bases to trimming and J lost 5 bases; unmatched junction nucleotides: 7. The CDR3 runs 16 residues. The CDR3 loop reads CASSFILAGGHNEQFF. CDR3 nucleotide sequence: TGCGCCAGCAGCTTCATTTTAGCGGGGGGACACAATGAGCAGTTCTTC.

The chain employs TRBV7-9 and TRBJ2-5; perhaps D is TRBD1 or TRBD2 (6 bases each). The CDR3 sequence is 16 residues long. Germline-derived CDR1 and CDR2 are SEHNR and FQNEAQ (reference sequence). Deletions cut 6 bases from V and 1 base from J, with 18 bases between. The CDR3 sequence is CASRRGSKGGQETQYF. The CDR3 DNA is TGTGCCAGCAGACGAGGGTCCAAGGGGGGCCAAGAGACCCAGTACTTC.

The chain is built from TRBV5-4 and TRBJ1-6, with 7 positions matching TRBD1. Germline V gives CDR1 SGHNT, CDR2 YYREEE (reference sequence). Trimming took 4 bases from V and 6 from J; bases not matched to a gene: 7. The CDR3 has 15 amino acids. Here the CDR3 DNA reads TGTGCCAGCAGCACGGCCGGGACAGTTAATTCACCCCTCCACTTT. It yields the protein CASSTAGTVNSPLHF.

This chain connects TRBV28 to TRBJ1-2, with a tentative D call TRBD1 (6 bases). V dropped 3 bases and J dropped 5 bases, with 13 bases sitting between them. Germline CDR1 and CDR2: MDHEN and SYDVKM. This CDR3 has 14 residues. CDR3 coding DNA: TGTGCCAGCAGTTTTGGGCAGGGGATTTATGGCTACACCTTC. Translating it yields CASSFGQGIYGYTF.

The CDR3 loop reads CASSSPGSSYNEQFF. In DNA, the CDR3 is TGTGCCAGCAGCTCTCCCGGAAGCTCCTACAATGAGCAGTTCTTC. V gene TRBV11-1 combines with J gene TRBJ2-1; D uncertain. Germline CDR1 reads SGHAT; CDR2 reads FQDESV (reference sequence). The length of the CDR3 is 15 residues. V lost 4 bases and J lost 0, with 10 bases in between.

The V call is TRBV19, the J call TRBJ1-5, with unresolved D. Germline lookup yields CDR1 LNHDA and CDR2 SQIVND (reference sequence). This CDR3 is built from 13 residues. V lost 10 bases and J 5 bases, leaving 15 bases between the germline ends. The CDR3 is CATNQIYDQPQHF. The CDR3, as DNA: TGTGCCACCAACCAGATCTACGATCAGCCCCAGCATTTT.

This chain joins TRBV6-1 and TRBJ2-1; TRBD2 aligns across 7 bases. V shed 1 base, J shed 2 bases, and the junction held 5 bases outside the gene matches. The germline CDR1 and CDR2 sequences are MNHNS and SASEGT. The CDR3 is 16 amino acids. Here the CDR3 DNA reads TGTGCCAGCAGTGAAGGCGCGGGGGTAACCTACAATGAGCAGTTCTTC. Protein: CASSEGAGVTYNEQFF.